The T cell receptor (beta chain) under discussion was sequenced for a study of radiation and T cells in renal cell carcinoma. The time point: blood 4 weeks post-SBRT, at nephrectomy. As to treatment: 15 Gy SBRT to primary tumor, nephrectomy 4 weeks later. The tumor was a clear cell renal cell carcinoma. Clones were read by immunoSEQ multiplex PCR, and TCRdb kept only the in-frame ones, dropping some. Here the sample spans more than 120,000 clones, about 88% being singletons. The CDR3 has 17 amino acids. The germline V gene encodes CDR1 LGHNA and CDR2 YNFKEQ. After removal of 2 bases from V and 1 base from J, the junction contained 5 bases not matched to a gene.

The origin of this receptor is a woman between 50 and 59 years old with renal cell carcinoma. The V gene is TRBV4-2, the J gene TRBJ2-1; 10 nucleotides agree with TRBD2. Sample: blood, taken from a patient whose treatment included radiotherapy and nephrectomy. In DNA, the CDR3 is TGTGCCAGCAGCCAATATTCAGCGGGAGGGTCCTACAATGAGCAGTTCTTC. Its translation is CASSQYSAGGSYNEQFF.